The clone carrying this TCR beta chain has a handful of counts. The authors ran a second PCR of about 6 to 11 cycles using a sample-barcoded 5' primer and a J-beta primer mix. TCRdb re-derived calls from the 5' RACE reads in MiXCR, one entry per CDR3 protein. Of some 550,000 distinct CDR3 sequences in the sample, roughly 48% were seen once. The data belong to a study of blood T cells in healthy people across ages. CDR1 and CDR2 from the germline V gene are SEHNR and FQNEAQ (reference sequence). This CDR3 comprises 18 residues. The V segment lost 4 bases and the J segment 0 bases; nucleotides outside the gene matches: 14. Per sample, a minimum of 6.5 million PBMCs were isolated.

This clonotype originated in a man aged 80 or over in good health. The rearrangement links TRBV7-9 to TRBJ1-1, with 7 bases that match TRBD1. Sequenced input: blood. The CDR3, as DNA: TGTGCCAGCAGCTCACTTTTCCCGGGACAGCTTATGAACACTGAAGCTTTCTTT. Protein sequence: CASSSLFPGQLMNTEAFF. The complete variable domain, with remaining parts taken from reference TRBV7-9 and TRBJ1-1, reads DTGVSQNPRHKITKRGQNVTFRCDPISEHNRLYWYRQTLGQGPEFLTYFQNEAQLEKSRLLSDRFSAERPKGSFSTLEIQRTEQGDSAMYLCASSSLFPGQLMNTEAFFGQGTRLTVV.